Sequencing of this T cell receptor beta chain was carried out in a study of blood T cell repertoires in COVID-19. The overall study: The cDNA or gDNA used as material had been derived from T cells, B-cell-depleted T cells, or PBMCs.

Source study methods: Reference gene primer amplification gave estimated nucleated cell counts. Generated by immunoSEQ multiplex PCR, the TCRdb table keeps only in-frame clones and is missing some. V, J and clone size were drawn from that table, and D and trimming were deduced from the DNA. The repertoire includes over 200,000 clones, about 89% of them detected once, and more than 5.5% sits in the top ten. The CDR3 is made up of 15 amino acids. V was clipped by 6 bases and J by 1 base; unmatched bases: 7. Germline V CDR1 and CDR2: KGHSH, LQKENI. This sequence joins TRBV18 and TRBJ1-1, with 8 bases fitting TRBD1. Material: peripheral blood. This sequence originates from a man aged 55 to 69 who had recovered from COVID-19. The CDR3 protein is CASSPTDRGNTEAFF. As DNA, the CDR3 is TGTGCCAGCTCCCCGACCGACAGGGGGAACACTGAAGCTTTCTTT.